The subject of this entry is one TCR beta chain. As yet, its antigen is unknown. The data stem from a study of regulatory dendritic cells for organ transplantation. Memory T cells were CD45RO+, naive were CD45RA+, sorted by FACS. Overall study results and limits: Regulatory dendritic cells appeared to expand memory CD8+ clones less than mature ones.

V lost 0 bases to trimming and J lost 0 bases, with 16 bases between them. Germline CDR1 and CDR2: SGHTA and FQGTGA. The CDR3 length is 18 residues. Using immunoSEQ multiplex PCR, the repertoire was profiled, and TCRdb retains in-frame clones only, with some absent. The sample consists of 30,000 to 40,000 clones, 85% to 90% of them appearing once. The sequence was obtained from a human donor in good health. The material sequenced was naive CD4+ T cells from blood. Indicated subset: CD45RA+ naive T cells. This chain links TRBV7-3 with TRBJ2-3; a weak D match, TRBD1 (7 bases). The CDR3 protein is CASSLTPGGTASTDTQYF. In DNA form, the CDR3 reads TGTGCCAGCAGCTTAACGCCCGGAGGGACAGCTAGCACAGATACGCAGTATTTT.